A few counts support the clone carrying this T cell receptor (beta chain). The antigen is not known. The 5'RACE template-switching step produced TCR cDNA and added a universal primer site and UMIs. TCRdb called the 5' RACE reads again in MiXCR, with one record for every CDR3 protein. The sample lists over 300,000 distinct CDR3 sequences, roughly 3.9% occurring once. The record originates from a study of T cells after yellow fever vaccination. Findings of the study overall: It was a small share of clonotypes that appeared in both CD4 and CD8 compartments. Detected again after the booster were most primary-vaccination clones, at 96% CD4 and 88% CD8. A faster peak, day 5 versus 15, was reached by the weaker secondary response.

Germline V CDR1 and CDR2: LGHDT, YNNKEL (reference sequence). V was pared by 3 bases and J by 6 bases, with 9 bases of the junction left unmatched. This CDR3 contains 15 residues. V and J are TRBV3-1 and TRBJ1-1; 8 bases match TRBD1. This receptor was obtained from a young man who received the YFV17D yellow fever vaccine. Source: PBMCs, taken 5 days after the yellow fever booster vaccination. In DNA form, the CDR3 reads TGTGCCAGCAGCCAGGTCCCGGGACAGGTGTCTGAAGCTTTCTTT. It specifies CASSQVPGQVSEAFF.